The rows below give T cell receptor beta chains drawn from one sample of a study of CD8 T cells in ankylosing spondylitis. MiXCR, run by TCRdb on the 5' RACE reads, gives a single entry per CDR3 protein. The table includes about 220,000 distinct CDR3 sequences, roughly a tenth detected once. Sequencing input: blood, either unsorted or a sorted T cell fraction (not recorded which). The receptors derive from a male donor with ankylosing spondylitis or in good health (not recorded which). The CDR3 runs from the conserved cysteine through the conserved F or W. The D gene is left open where the match is weak. A row's size may be missing; if present it is once, few, many or a size class.

V gene	J gene	clone size	D gene	CDR3 DNA	CDR3 protein
TRBV3-1	TRBJ1-3	NA	NA	TGTGCCAGCAGCCAAGACTTAAAGGCGACTGGAAACACCATATATTTT	CASSQDLKATGNTIYF
TRBV20-1	TRBJ2-6	many	NA	TGCAGTGCTGGGGGGTCTGGGGCCAACGTCCTGACTTTC	CSAGGSGANVLTF
TRBV12-3/TRBV12-4	TRBJ1-2	many	TRBD1	TGTGCCAGCACCTCGGGACAGAACTATGGCTACACCTTC	CASTSGQNYGYTF
TRBV6-1	TRBJ1-5	NA	NA	TGTGCCAGCGGGGGGGCTGGAAATCAGCCCCAGCATTTT	CASGGAGNQPQHF
TRBV20-1	TRBJ1-2	many	NA	TGCAGTGCTAGAGGTTGGCAGGGCTATGGCTACACCTTC	CSARGWQGYGYTF
TRBV12-3/TRBV12-4	TRBJ2-5	many	NA	TGTGCCAGCAGTTTAAGGGCCCCCGGAGGGCAAGAGACCCAGTACTTC	CASSLRAPGGQETQYF
TRBV29-1	TRBJ2-3	many	NA	TGCAGCGTTGACAGGGGCACAGATACGCAGTATTTT	CSVDRGTDTQYF
TRBV2	TRBJ1-1	few	TRBD1	TGTGCCAGCAGTCTAGGCCGGACAGGGGCAAGGGGGATCACTGAAGCTTTCTTT	CASSLGRTGARGITEAFF
TRBV12-3/TRBV12-4	TRBJ2-3	many	TRBD2	TGTGCCAGCAGTTTTAGCGGGTCAGATACGCAGTATTTT	CASSFSGSDTQYF
TRBV14	TRBJ1-2	many	NA	TGTGCCAGCAGCCGCCAAAGGGACGGGGGCTACACCTTC	CASSRQRDGGYTF
TRBV29-1	TRBJ1-2	many	NA	TGCAGCGTTGAAGGACTCAATGGCTACACCTTC	CSVEGLNGYTF
TRBV7-6	TRBJ1-3	NA	NA	TGTGCCAGCAGCTTATCTGTTTTCGGCGGCCGAAACACCATATATTTT	CASSLSVFGGRNTIYF
TRBV5-1	TRBJ1-4	NA	NA	TGCGCCCGCAGCTTCAGGGGTACTATGGAAAAACTGTTTTTT	CARSFRGTMEKLFF
TRBV5-6	TRBJ2-3	few	TRBD1	TGTGCCAGCAACCGGGACAGGTTTCGCACAGATACGCAGTATTTT	CASNRDRFRTDTQYF
TRBV7-2	TRBJ1-5	many	NA	TGTGCCAGCAGCATCCAGGGGTGGGCGCCCCAGCATTTT	CASSIQGWAPQHF
TRBV5-6	TRBJ2-1	many	NA	TGTGCCAGCAGCCGTCCTAACTACAATGAGCAGTTCTTC	CASSRPNYNEQFF
TRBV27	TRBJ2-7	NA	NA	TGTGCCAGCAGTACCGGGAACTCCTACGAGCAGTACTTC	CASSTGNSYEQYF
TRBV7-6	TRBJ2-5	NA	NA	TGTGCCAGCAGCTTAGGGTGGGCGTACCAAGAGACCCAGTACTTC	CASSLGWAYQETQYF
TRBV5-1	TRBJ1-4	many	TRBD1	TGCGCCAGCAGCGGCGGACAGGAGAATGAAAAACTGTTTTTT	CASSGGQENEKLFF
TRBV28	TRBJ1-5	NA	NA	TGTGCCAGCAGCAGACCCCTCAGCGGGAGCAATCAGCCCCAGCATTTT	CASSRPLSGSNQPQHF
TRBV5-1	TRBJ1-6	many	NA	TGCGCCAGATGTGGGTTGACCGGGACGGATAGCTCCTATAATTCACCCCTCCACTTT	CARCGLTGTDSSYNSPLHF
TRBV24-1	TRBJ2-2	few	TRBD2	TGTGCCACCAGTGATTTGGCCAGCGGGGGGGAGAACACCGGGGAGCTGTTTTTT	CATSDLASGGENTGELFF
TRBV12-3/TRBV12-4	TRBJ2-3	NA	NA	TGTGCCAGCAATCGGCCGGGGGGCCTCACAGATACGCAGTATTTT	CASNRPGGLTDTQYF
TRBV10-3	TRBJ2-5	many	NA	TGTGCCATCAGTGAGTCGGGTGTGGCGAGTCAAGAGACCCAGTACTTC	CAISESGVASQETQYF
TRBV5-1	TRBJ2-5	many	TRBD1	TGCGCCAGCAGCGGGGACAGGTTCCAAGAGACCCAGTACTTC	CASSGDRFQETQYF
TRBV2	TRBJ2-3	few	NA	TGTGCCCGGGGCAGCACAGATACGCAGTATTTT	CARGSTDTQYF
TRBV3-1	TRBJ2-3	many	TRBD2	TGTGCCAGCAGCCTCCGGGAGGGGACGCAGTATTTT	CASSLREGTQYF
TRBV10-3	TRBJ1-4	many	TRBD1	TGTGCCATCAGTGAGACTTCAGGGGGCAGCAATGAAAAACTGTTTTTT	CAISETSGGSNEKLFF
TRBV20-1	TRBJ2-6	NA	TRBD2	TGCAGTGCCATGAGACGGGCTAGCGGGGGATCCGGGGCCAACGTCCTGACTTTC	CSAMRRASGGSGANVLTF
TRBV20-1	TRBJ2-5	many	NA	TGCAGTGCTAGCCGGTCCCTCAGCGACGAGACCCAGTACTTC	CSASRSLSDETQYF
TRBV9	TRBJ2-2	many	TRBD1	TGTGCCAGCAGCATAATAGCCGGGACAGGGGAAGGCGGGGAGCTGTTTTTT	CASSIIAGTGEGGELFF
TRBV18	TRBJ2-7	few	TRBD1	TGTGCCAGCCAAGACCGGGACAGGGGCTACGAGCAGTACTTC	CASQDRDRGYEQYF
TRBV5-1	TRBJ1-1	many	NA	TGCGCCAGCAGGTTGGGATTCGCCACTGAAGCTTTCTTT	CASRLGFATEAFF
TRBV20-1	TRBJ2-2	NA	NA	TGCAGTGCTAACGCGGGGATGAACACCGGGGAGCTGTTTTTT	CSANAGMNTGELFF
TRBV24-1	TRBJ2-1	many	TRBD2	TGTGCCACCGCCCCCGTTGATAGCGGGATGCATGAGCAGTTCTTC	CATAPVDSGMHEQFF
TRBV3-1	TRBJ2-1	many	TRBD2	TGTGCCAGCAGCCTAGGACTAGGAGATTACAATGAGCAGTTCTTC	CASSLGLGDYNEQFF
TRBV12-3/TRBV12-4	TRBJ2-7	many	NA	TGTGCCAGCAGTTTAATTATACAGGGCCTTAGGAACGAGCAGTACTTC	CASSLIIQGLRNEQYF
TRBV5-1	TRBJ1-5	many	TRBD1	TGCGCCAGCAGCCAAGGACAGGGCTCGGTCGATTCGCCCCAGCATTTT	CASSQGQGSVDSPQHF
TRBV12-3/TRBV12-4	TRBJ1-2	NA	NA	TGTGCCAGCAGGTCACAGGGATTAAATTCTGGCTACACCTTC	CASRSQGLNSGYTF
TRBV7-2	TRBJ2-3	many	TRBD2	TGTGCCAGCAGCTTAGCCCTAGCGGGGAGCCCAGATACGCAGTATTTT	CASSLALAGSPDTQYF
TRBV29-1	TRBJ2-3	many	NA	TGCAGCGATAGAACGGGAACAGATACGCAGTATTTT	CSDRTGTDTQYF
TRBV28	TRBJ2-2	NA	NA	TGTGCCACCCCAGGGGGGGTAACCGGGGAGCTGTTTTTT	CATPGGVTGELFF
TRBV18	TRBJ2-1	few	NA	TGTGCCAGCTCACCTGGTTCACAGGCCAATGAGCAGTTCTTC	CASSPGSQANEQFF
TRBV18	TRBJ2-3	many	TRBD1	TGTGCCAGCTCACCACCGGGACAGAGGTCAGATACGCAGTATTTT	CASSPPGQRSDTQYF
TRBV5-1	TRBJ1-1	many	TRBD1	TGCGCCAGCGGATTATCAGGGACAGCGAACACTGAAGCTTTCTTT	CASGLSGTANTEAFF
TRBV2	TRBJ1-3	many	TRBD1	TGTGCCAGCAGCGCCGGGACAGGGGTTGGAAACACCATATATTTT	CASSAGTGVGNTIYF
TRBV20-1	TRBJ1-6	few	NA	TGCAGTGCTAGAGTACAGGACATGAGCTCCTATAATTCACCCCTCCACTTT	CSARVQDMSSYNSPLHF
TRBV11-1	TRBJ2-2	NA	NA	TGTGCCAGCAGCCCTTACCGGATCACCGGGGAGCTGTTTTTT	CASSPYRITGELFF
TRBV9	TRBJ1-5	many	NA	TGTGCCAGCAGCGTAGGAAGCGATGGCAATCAGCCCCAGCATTTT	CASSVGSDGNQPQHF
TRBV5-1	TRBJ2-7	many	NA	TGCGCCAGCAGCTTCAGAGTGGGGACCTCGGGCGAGCAGTACTTC	CASSFRVGTSGEQYF
TRBV2	TRBJ2-3	NA	NA	TGTGCCAGCAGTCCGATGATCACAGATACGCAGTATTTT	CASSPMITDTQYF
TRBV20-1	TRBJ2-1	many	TRBD2	TGCAGTGCTAATAGCGGGAACTCCTACAATGAGCAGTTCTTC	CSANSGNSYNEQFF
TRBV3-1	TRBJ1-6	few	NA	TGTGCCAGCAGCCAGTTGGGGGATAATTCACCCCTCCACTTT	CASSQLGDNSPLHF
TRBV15	TRBJ1-2	few	TRBD1	TGTGCCACCAGCAGAGACCGTCAGGGGACAGGGAACGGCTACACCTTC	CATSRDRQGTGNGYTF
TRBV9	TRBJ2-6	many	NA	TGTGCCAGCAGCGTGGGGGTTTGGAGTGGGGCCAACGTCCTGACTTTC	CASSVGVWSGANVLTF